This TCR beta chain stems from a study of cytomegalovirus exposure and HLA in healthy donors (dated by TCRdb to about 2017). With respect to the entire study: According to a later analysis, the approximately 130 validation repertoires were produced on the same platform as the 666 repertoires of the first cohort. The study was designed to test whether signatures of past pathogen exposure could be identified by cataloging public T cell receptors. Besides the first cohort of around 670 subjects, a separate validation cohort made up of 120 different subjects was used. The study combined high-throughput TCR immunosequencing, statistical association of individual TCRs with disease status, and machine learning to predict cytomegalovirus infection status. The full study reports these points: While some public TCRs were present in many individuals, most TCR sequences turned up only very rarely across donors. According to the authors, the approach could potentially be generalized to other disease states and immunological phenotypes. Cytomegalovirus status was reported to be diagnosed by the classifier with high specificity and sensitivity in both the original and validation cohorts. The study listed 150 to 200 TCR beta chains as associated with cytomegalovirus. Three of the identified cytomegalovirus-associated TCR beta chains were confirmed in vitro to be specific for cytomegalovirus antigens. In a later analysis, TCRs clustered in the first cohort were found to also tend to co-occur in the 120 or so validation repertoires, with over 90% of cluster scores above 0. The validation cohort had no HLA typing available for a later analysis, so co-occurrence within that cohort was assessed over all 130 or so repertoires.

The library was built by means of the immunoSEQ multiplex PCR assay. Per the authors' processing: A statistical classification framework was built for diagnosing cytomegalovirus status from the catalog of TCR beta chain sequences. TCRdb re-hosts the immuneACCESS table, in-frame sequences only. Its copies lack some clones; in the studies checked, an unresolved V gene accounts for under half of them, and the cause for the rest is not known. The V and J calls and the clone size are those of that table, but D and trimming were determined from the DNA. Across this sample there are about 360,000 clones, with 86% seen only once. Around 0.8% of the sample comes from the top ten. Donors formed part of the validation cohort, which comprised 120 subjects and was distinct from the first cohort of several hundred subjects. Worth noting for this clone: Its binding antigen is unknown. The record has no base qualities; no much larger clone is one base away.

The germline V gene encodes CDR1 MDHEN and CDR2 SYDVKM. The CDR3 covers 14 residues, taking in both the cysteine and the phenylalanine. Of the read, only the CDR3 DNA is kept; its 42 bases are in frame from base 1. Trimming takes 6 bases from V and 3 bases from J, and the germline ends sit 14 bases apart. The rearranged chain carries TRBV28 and TRBJ1-1; a weak D assignment points to TRBD1 (6 bases agree). What was sequenced was PBMCs. This TCR derives from a woman aged 18-29 years in good health and CMV-seronegative. At the DNA level, the sequence is TGTGCCAGCAGCCCTCTCACAGGGTACACTGAAGCTTTCTTT. Its protein reads: CASSPLTGYTEAFF.